This T cell receptor beta chain was found in a study of blood T cells in healthy people across ages. It was with a sample-barcoded 5' primer and a J-beta primer mix that a second PCR of about 6 to 11 cycles was run. TCRdb re-analysed the 5' RACE reads in MiXCR, keeping a single row per CDR3 protein. The table has more than 1,400,000 distinct CDR3 sequences, around 39% seen once; the top ten hold less than 8%. With each sample, at least 5 micrograms of total RNA were extracted. Study-wide results and limits: A roughly linear fall in TCR beta diversity per million T cells was seen with increasing age.

With respect to this clonotype: Its antigen is not known.

The CDR3 covers 12 residues. The V and J ends lost 2 bases and 12 bases respectively, with 13 bases between them. Germline loops: CDR1 SEHNR, CDR2 FQNEAQ (reference sequence). The sequencing sample was made of blood. This chain joins TRBV7-9 and TRBJ1-2; D is ambiguous. This receptor was obtained from a woman aged 18-29 years in good health. The CDR3 region has the DNA TGTGCCAGCAGCTTACGGGAACATAGGGACACCTTC. It encodes CASSLREHRDTF.